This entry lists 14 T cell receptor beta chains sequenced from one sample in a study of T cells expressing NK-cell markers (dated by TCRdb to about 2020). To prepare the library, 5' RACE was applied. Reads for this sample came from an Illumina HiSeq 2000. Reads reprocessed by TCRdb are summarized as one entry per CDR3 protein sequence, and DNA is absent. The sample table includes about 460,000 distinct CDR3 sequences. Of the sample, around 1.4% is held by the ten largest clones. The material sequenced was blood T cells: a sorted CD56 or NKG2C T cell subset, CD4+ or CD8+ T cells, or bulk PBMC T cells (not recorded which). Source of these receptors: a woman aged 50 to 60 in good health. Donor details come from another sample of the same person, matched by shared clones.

This CDR3 is CASSQGQAYGSTF. The rearrangement joins TRBV4-2 to TRBJ1-2; TCRdb lists TRBD1, though no DNA is available to test this call. CDR1 is LGHNA, CDR2 YNFKEQ, per germline. The CDR3 totals 13 residues.

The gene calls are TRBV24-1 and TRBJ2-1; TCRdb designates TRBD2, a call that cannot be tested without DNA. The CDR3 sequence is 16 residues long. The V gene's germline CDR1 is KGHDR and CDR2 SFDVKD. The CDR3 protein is CATSDLRLASGNEQFF.

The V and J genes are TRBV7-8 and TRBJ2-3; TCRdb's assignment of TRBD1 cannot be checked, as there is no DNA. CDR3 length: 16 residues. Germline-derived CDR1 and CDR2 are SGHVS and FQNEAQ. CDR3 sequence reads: CASSSPSGRSTDTQYF.

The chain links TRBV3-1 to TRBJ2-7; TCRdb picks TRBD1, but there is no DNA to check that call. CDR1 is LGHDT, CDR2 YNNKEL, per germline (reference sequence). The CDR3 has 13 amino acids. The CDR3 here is CASSQWGAGEQYF.

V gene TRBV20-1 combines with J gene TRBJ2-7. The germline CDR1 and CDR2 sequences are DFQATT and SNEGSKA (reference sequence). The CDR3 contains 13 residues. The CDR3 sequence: CSARDLNSYEQYF.

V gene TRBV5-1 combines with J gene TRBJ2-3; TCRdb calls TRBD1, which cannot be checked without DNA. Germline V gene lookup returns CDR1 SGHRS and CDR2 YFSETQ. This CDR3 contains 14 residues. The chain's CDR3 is CASRGGPGTDTQYF.

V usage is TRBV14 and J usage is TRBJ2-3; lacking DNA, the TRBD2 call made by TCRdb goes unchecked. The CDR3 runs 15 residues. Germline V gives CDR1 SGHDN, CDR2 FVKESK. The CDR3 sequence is CASSQVGGRTRPQYF.

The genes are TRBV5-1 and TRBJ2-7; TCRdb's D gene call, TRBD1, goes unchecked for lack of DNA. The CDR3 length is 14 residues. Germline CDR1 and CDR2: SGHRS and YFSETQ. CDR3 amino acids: CASSYPGQSREQYF.

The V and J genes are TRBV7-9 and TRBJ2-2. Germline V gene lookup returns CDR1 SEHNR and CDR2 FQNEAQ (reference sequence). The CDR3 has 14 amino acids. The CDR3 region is CASSLEFATGELFF. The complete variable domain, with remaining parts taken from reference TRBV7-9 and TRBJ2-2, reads DTGVSQNPRHKITKRGQNVTFRCDPISEHNRLYWYRQTLGQGPEFLTYFQNEAQLEKSRLLSDRFSAERPKGSFSTLEIQRTEQGDSAMYLCASSLEFATGELFFGEGSRLTVL.

The CDR3: CAISEGLAGDNEQFF. The genes are TRBV10-3 and TRBJ2-1; TCRdb lists TRBD2, though no DNA is available to test this call. The V gene's germline CDR1 is ENHRY and CDR2 SYGVKD. The CDR3 loop spans 15 amino acids.

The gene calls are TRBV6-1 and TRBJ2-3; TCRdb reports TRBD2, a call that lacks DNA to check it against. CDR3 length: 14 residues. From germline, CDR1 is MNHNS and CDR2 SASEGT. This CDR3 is CATRLAGFTDTQYF.

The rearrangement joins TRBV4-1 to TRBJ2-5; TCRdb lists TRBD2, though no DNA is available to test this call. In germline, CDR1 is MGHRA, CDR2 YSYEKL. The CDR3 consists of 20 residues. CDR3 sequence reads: CASSQDVGASGRAWGETQYF.

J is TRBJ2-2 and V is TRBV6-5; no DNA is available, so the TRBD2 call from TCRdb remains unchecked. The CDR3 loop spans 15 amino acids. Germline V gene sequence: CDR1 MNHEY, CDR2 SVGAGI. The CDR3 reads CASSPRTSGHRELFF.

CDR3 region: CASSSGTSGTTYNEQFF. The chain uses TRBV6-5 and TRBJ2-1; lacking DNA, the TRBD2 call made by TCRdb goes unchecked. CDR1 and CDR2 from the germline V gene are MNHEY and SVGAGI. The CDR3 consists of 17 residues.